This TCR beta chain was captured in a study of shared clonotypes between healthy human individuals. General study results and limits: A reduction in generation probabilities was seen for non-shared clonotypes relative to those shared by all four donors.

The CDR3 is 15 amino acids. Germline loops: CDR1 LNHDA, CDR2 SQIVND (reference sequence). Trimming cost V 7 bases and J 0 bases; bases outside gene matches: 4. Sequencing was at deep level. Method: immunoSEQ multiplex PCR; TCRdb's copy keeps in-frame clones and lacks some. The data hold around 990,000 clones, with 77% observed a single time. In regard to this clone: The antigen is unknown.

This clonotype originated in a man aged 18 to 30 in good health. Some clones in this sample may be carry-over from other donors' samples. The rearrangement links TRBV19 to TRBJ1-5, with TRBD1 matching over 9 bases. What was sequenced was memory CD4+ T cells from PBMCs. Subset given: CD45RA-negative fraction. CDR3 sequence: CASTRTGVSNQPQHF. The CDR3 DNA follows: TGTGCCAGTACCCGGACAGGGGTTAGCAATCAGCCCCAGCATTTT.